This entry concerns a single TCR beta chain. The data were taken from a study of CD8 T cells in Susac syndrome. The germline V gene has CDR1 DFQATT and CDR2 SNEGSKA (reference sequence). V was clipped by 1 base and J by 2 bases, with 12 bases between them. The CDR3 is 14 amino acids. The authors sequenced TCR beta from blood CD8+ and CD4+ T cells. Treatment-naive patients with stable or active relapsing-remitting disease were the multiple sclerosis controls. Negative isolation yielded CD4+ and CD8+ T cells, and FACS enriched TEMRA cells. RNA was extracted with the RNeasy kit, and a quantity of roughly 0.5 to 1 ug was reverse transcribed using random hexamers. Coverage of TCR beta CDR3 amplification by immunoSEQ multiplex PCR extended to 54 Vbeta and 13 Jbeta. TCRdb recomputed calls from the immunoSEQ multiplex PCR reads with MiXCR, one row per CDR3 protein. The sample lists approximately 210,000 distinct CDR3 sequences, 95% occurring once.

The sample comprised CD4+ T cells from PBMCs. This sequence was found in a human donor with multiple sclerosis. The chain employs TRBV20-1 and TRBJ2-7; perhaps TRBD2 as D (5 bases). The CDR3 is CSARVGGFTYEQYF. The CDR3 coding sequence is TGCAGTGCTAGAGTCGGCGGGTTTACCTACGAGCAGTACTTC.